The 27 T cell receptor beta chains in this list originate from one sample, sequenced in a study of OX40 agonist ivuxolimab in advanced cancers. The table came from immunoSEQ multiplex PCR; TCRdb's copy has only in-frame clones and leaves some out. The sample has tens of thousands of clones; about four fifths are singletons. The sequenced sample was CD4+ or CD8+ T cells sorted from blood, obtained in a trial of the OX40 agonist ivuxolimab. The receptors were gathered from an adult with an advanced solid tumor such as melanoma, head and neck, liver or kidney cancer.

The table lists this clone with a few counts. The chain is built from TRBV7-2 and TRBJ1-4; D not certain. This CDR3 contains 10 residues. V lost 4 bases to trimming and J lost 17 bases, with 11 bases between them. The germline gives CDR1 SGHTA, CDR2 FQGNSA. CDR3 DNA: TGTGCCAGCAGCTCCTTCGGCATCTTTTTT. It specifies CASSSFGIFF.

This clone is a singleton in its sample. This chain uses TRBV9 with TRBJ2-2; the D gene is possibly TRBD2 (6 bases). Deletions cut 4 bases from V and 7 bases from J, with 17 bases between. The germline gives CDR1 SGDLS, CDR2 YYNGEE. The CDR3 runs 15 residues. The CDR3 DNA sequence: TGTGCCAGCAGCCCAAGGGACTCGCTGGTCGGGGAGCTGTTTTTT. Amino acid sequence: CASSPRDSLVGELFF. Full variable domain (missing parts from reference TRBV9 and TRBJ2-2): DSGVTQTPKHLITATGQRVTLRCSPRSGDLSVYWYQQSLDQGLQFLIQYYNGEERAKGNILERFSAQQFPDLHSELNLSSLELGDSALYFCASSPRDSLVGELFFGEGSRLTVL.

The rearrangement joins TRBV27 to TRBJ2-7; TRBD1 matches at 10 bases. The CDR3 is made up of 15 amino acids. Germline V gene lookup returns CDR1 MNHEY and CDR2 SMNVEV (reference sequence). The V and J ends lost 6 bases and 4 bases, in that order; junction bases with no gene match: 9. The CDR3 loop is CASRRPGTGDYEQYF. The CDR3 DNA sequence: TGTGCCAGCAGGAGACCCGGGACAGGGGATTACGAGCAGTACTTC.

With respect to this clone: One end of the junction is discordant with germline, which a read error may explain. The chain joins TRBV19 to TRBJ1-2, with 9 bases identical to TRBD1. The CDR3 is 14 residues long. Looked up from germline, CDR1 is LNHDA and CDR2 is SQIVND (reference sequence). The CDR3 bases are TGTGCCAGTAGTATTAAGCGGGACAGGGTACCTTATGCCTTC. As protein: CASSIKRDRVPYAF.

This rearrangement joins TRBV30 to TRBJ1-5; no clear D gene. This CDR3 comprises 15 residues. Per germline, CDR1 GTSNPN and CDR2 SVGIG (reference sequence). V lost 2 bases, J lost 4 bases, and 15 bases lay in between. For the CDR3, the DNA is TGTGCCTGGAGTAGAACGGGAGGGAAAAATCAGCCCCAGCATTTT. Translating gives CAWSRTGGKNQPQHF.

This clone was found once. The chain is built from TRBV5-6 and TRBJ1-1; TRBD1 might be the D (5 bases). The CDR3 contains 14 residues. V dropped 0 bases and J dropped 6 bases, with 12 bases sitting between them. Germline loops: CDR1 SGHDT, CDR2 YYEEEE. The CDR3 is CASSLVWGSAEAFF. The CDR3 DNA follows: TGTGCCAGCAGCTTGGTATGGGGGAGCGCTGAAGCTTTCTTT. The whole variable domain, filled in from reference TRBV5-6 and TRBJ1-1, reads DAGVTQSPTHLIKTRGQQVTLRCSPKSGHDTVSWYQQALGQGPQFIFQYYEEEERQRGNFPDRFSGHQFPNYSSELNVNALLLGDSALYLCASSLVWGSAEAFFGQGTRLTVV.

The J gene is TRBJ2-7, the V gene TRBV6-6; TRBD2 agrees at 13 bases. Trimming at V came to 5 bases and at J to 6 bases, leaving 4 bases not matched to a gene. Germline CDR1 MNHNY, CDR2 SVGAGI (reference sequence). CDR3 length: 14 amino acids. DNA of the CDR3: TGTGCCAGCAGTGTACTAGCGGGGGGGAGCGAGCAGTACTTC. Translated, it gives CASSVLAGGSEQYF.

The rearrangement links TRBV7-2 to TRBJ2-3; the D gene is possibly TRBD2 (5 bases). Germline loops: CDR1 SGHTA, CDR2 FQGNSA. V was clipped by 7 bases and J by 1 base, with 12 bases between them. The CDR3 has 14 amino acids. This CDR3 is CASTGVFRTDTQYF. In nucleotides, the CDR3 is TGTGCCAGCACCGGGGTGTTTCGCACAGATACGCAGTATTTT. The whole variable domain, remainder taken from reference TRBV7-2 and TRBJ2-3, is GAGVSQSPSNKVTEKGKDVELRCDPISGHTALYWYRQSLGQGLEFLIYFQGNSAPDKSGLPSDRFSAERTGGSVSTLTIQRTQQEDSAVYLCASTGVFRTDTQYFGPGTRLTVL.

This clone was seen only a few times. The V gene is TRBV30, the J gene TRBJ2-1, with no clear D. The CDR3 totals 14 residues. The V gene's germline CDR1 is GTSNPN and CDR2 SVGIG (reference sequence). The V gene lost 0 bases and the J gene lost 1 base, with 7 bases spanning the gap. CDR3 sequence: CAWSVGTSYNEQFF. The CDR3 DNA follows: TGTGCCTGGAGTGTGGGAACTTCCTACAATGAGCAGTTCTTC.

In this sample, this clone turned up once. The chain uses TRBV11-2 and TRBJ1-3; no reliable D call. The CDR3 sequence is 15 residues long. Germline V gives CDR1 SGHAT, CDR2 FQNNGV. The V end was cut by 4 bases, the J end by 7 bases, with 17 bases between. The CDR3: CASSSTGPRANTIYF. The CDR3 bases are TGTGCCAGCAGCTCCACCGGGCCGCGGGCGAACACCATATATTTT.

The rearrangement links TRBV5-1 to TRBJ2-7; TRBD1 aligns across 10 bases. The CDR3 covers 14 residues. With V trimmed by 3 bases and J by 3 bases, 3 bases remained unmatched. In germline, CDR1 is SGHRS, CDR2 YFSETQ. Here the CDR3 DNA reads TGCGCCAGCAGCTCGACAGGGGGCGTCTACGAGCAGTACTTC. Its translation: CASSSTGGVYEQYF.

This clone was observed a few times. The chain links TRBV10-3 to TRBJ1-1, with 7 bases aligning to TRBD1. V shed 10 bases, J shed 5 bases, and the junction held 13 bases outside the gene matches. Per germline, CDR1 ENHRY and CDR2 SYGVKD. This CDR3 has 14 amino acids. The CDR3 region has the DNA TGTGCCACCCGATACCTTACAGGGGAGACTGAAGCTTTCTTT. Translated: CATRYLTGETEAFF.

The chain combines TRBV13 with TRBJ2-3; the D gene is possibly TRBD1 (6 bases). Germline CDR1 and CDR2: PRHDT and FYEKMQ (reference sequence). The CDR3 is made up of 15 amino acids. V was shortened by 1 base and J by 2 bases, with 10 bases between the two germline ends. The CDR3 sequence is CASSLVGANTDTQYF. The CDR3 DNA sequence: TGTGCCAGCAGCTTAGTGGGGGCGAACACAGATACGCAGTATTTT.

This clone was detected only once. V is TRBV2 and J is TRBJ1-3; TRBD1 matches 7 bases. The V gene end was trimmed by 2 bases and the J gene end by 4 bases; junction bases not matched to a gene: 2. The CDR3 runs to 14 residues. Looked up from germline, CDR1 is SNHLY and CDR2 is FYNNEI. CDR3 protein: CASSERQGGNTIYF. The CDR3 bases are TGTGCCAGCAGTGAACGACAGGGAGGAAACACCATATATTTT.

This clone was counted a single time. V gene TRBV19 combines with J gene TRBJ1-2, with D unclear. CDR1 is LNHDA, CDR2 SQIVND, per germline (reference sequence). The V and J ends lost 1 base and 0 bases respectively, with 6 bases between them. This CDR3 contains 14 residues. This chain's CDR3 is CASSIARTNYGYTF. CDR3 bases: TGTGCCAGTAGTATAGCCAGGACTAACTATGGCTACACCTTC. Complete variable domain (other parts from reference TRBV19 and TRBJ1-2): DGGITQSPKYLFRKEGQNVTLSCEQNLNHDAMYWYRQDPGQGLRLIYYSQIVNDFQKGDIAEGYSVSREKKESFPLTVTSAQKNPTAFYLCASSIARTNYGYTFGSGTRLTVV.

The chain uses TRBV11-1 and TRBJ2-5; perhaps D is TRBD1 or TRBD2 (6 bases each). Germline lookup yields CDR1 SGHAT and CDR2 FQDESV (reference sequence). V was trimmed by 6 bases and J by 4 bases, leaving 15 bases between them. The CDR3 runs to 14 residues. The CDR3 loop is CASRWPGAGETQYF. Here the CDR3 DNA reads TGTGCCAGCAGATGGCCGGGGGCGGGAGAGACCCAGTACTTC.

The chain links TRBV29-1 to TRBJ1-4; 7 bases align to TRBD1. J was trimmed by 4 bases and V by 4 bases; bases with no gene match: 6. The CDR3 loop spans 14 amino acids. The germline V gene has CDR1 SQVTM and CDR2 ANQGSEA. The CDR3 sequence: CSVGSGQFNEKLFF. DNA of the CDR3: TGCAGCGTTGGATCGGGACAGTTTAATGAAAAACTGTTTTTT.

The chain employs TRBV29-1 and TRBJ1-3, with TRBD1 matching 7 bases. Germline loops: CDR1 SQVTM, CDR2 ANQGSEA. Trimming cost V 3 bases and J 0 bases; bases outside gene matches: 2. This CDR3 is built from 14 residues. The CDR3 region is CSVEGQSSGNTIYF. In DNA form, the CDR3 reads TGCAGCGTTGAGGGACAGAGCTCTGGAAACACCATATATTTT. Using reference TRBV29-1 and TRBJ1-3 for the parts outside the CDR3, the full variable domain is SAVISQKPSRDICQRGTSLTIQCQVDSQVTMMFWYRQQPGQSLTLIATANQGSEATYESGFVIDKFPISRPNLTFSTLTVSNMSPEDSSIYLCSVEGQSSGNTIYFGEGSWLTVV.

The genes are TRBV6-6 and TRBJ1-2; the match to TRBD1 covers 8 bases. There are 15 residues in the CDR3. Germline CDR1 is MNHNY and CDR2 is SVGAGI (reference sequence). Losses at the gene ends were 6 bases for V and 4 bases for J; bases not matched to a gene: 10. The CDR3 bases are TGTGCCAGCAGACACGGACAGGGAGGGTCCTATGGCTACACCTTC. Translation gives CASRHGQGGSYGYTF.

This clone is a singleton in its sample. The V call is TRBV7-2, the J call TRBJ2-1, with D possibly being TRBD1 or TRBD2 (5 bases each). Germline V gene lookup returns CDR1 SGHTA and CDR2 FQGNSA. This CDR3 spans 12 amino acids. Trimming removed 4 bases from V and 9 bases from J, with 10 bases in between. DNA of the CDR3: TGTGCCAGCAGCTCCCGGGGCGGTGAGCAGTTCTTC. It codes for CASSSRGGEQFF. The variable domain in full, with the rest retrieved from reference TRBV7-2 and TRBJ2-1, is GAGVSQSPSNKVTEKGKDVELRCDPISGHTALYWYRQSLGQGLEFLIYFQGNSAPDKSGLPSDRFSAERTGGSVSTLTIQRTQQEDSAVYLCASSSRGGEQFFGPGTRLTVL.

The rearrangement uses TRBV6-1 and TRBJ1-4, with D possibly matching TRBD1 (6 bases). V gave up 6 bases and J gave up 6 bases, with 14 bases separating them. The CDR3 is made up of 14 amino acids. CDR1 MNHNS and CDR2 SASEGT come from the germline V gene. The CDR3 spells CASRVGGPDEKLFF. In DNA form, the CDR3 reads TGTGCCAGCAGGGTGGGGGGCCCGGATGAAAAACTGTTTTTT.

The rearrangement links TRBV9 to TRBJ2-1, with 9 bases matching TRBD2. The CDR3 totals 19 residues. Germline values: CDR1 SGDLS, CDR2 YYNGEE. V was clipped by 0 bases and J by 0 bases; unmatched bases: 10. CDR3 in DNA: TGTGCCAGCAGCGTAGGGGGAGCGGGGGGCCGGAGCTCCTACAATGAGCAGTTCTTC. Amino acid sequence: CASSVGGAGGRSSYNEQFF.

The CDR3 DNA follows: TGTGCCAGCAGCTCTCAGCAAGTACAAGAGACCCAGTACTTC. Amino acid sequence: CASSSQQVQETQYF. J is TRBJ2-5 and V is TRBV7-9, with no clear D. Deletions cut 4 bases from V and 2 bases from J, with 11 bases between. The V gene's germline CDR1 is SEHNR and CDR2 FQNEAQ (reference sequence). This CDR3 has 14 amino acids. The whole variable domain, remainder taken from reference TRBV7-9 and TRBJ2-5, is DTGVSQNPRHKITKRGQNVTFRCDPISEHNRLYWYRQTLGQGPEFLTYFQNEAQLEKSRLLSDRFSAERPKGSFSTLEIQRTEQGDSAMYLCASSSQQVQETQYFGPGTRLLVL.

The chain links TRBV16 to TRBJ2-1; 9 bases line up with TRBD2. Unmatched junction bases numbered 2, after V lost 4 bases and J lost 10 bases. This CDR3 has 12 residues. The V gene's germline CDR1 is KGHSY and CDR2 FQNENV. The CDR3 sequence: CASSPSGVEQFF. The CDR3 nucleotides are TGTGCCAGCAGCCCTAGCGGGGTGGAGCAGTTCTTC.

The chain employs TRBV5-8 and TRBJ2-1; either TRBD1 or TRBD2 may fit D (6 bases each). The CDR3 contains 16 residues. Germline assignment: CDR1 SGHTS and CDR2 YDEGEE. Trimming took off 0 bases at V and 8 bases at J, with 18 bases between the two ends. CDR3 sequence reads: CASSLGTGAEGDEQFF. The CDR3 DNA follows: TGTGCCAGCAGCTTGGGGACTGGGGCGGAGGGGGATGAGCAGTTCTTC.

This clone has a single count. V is TRBV4-1 and J is TRBJ1-1, with D possibly being TRBD1 (5 bases). The CDR3 is 16 amino acids. Germline V lookup: CDR1 MGHRA, CDR2 YSYEKL. V was shortened by 3 bases and J by 4 bases, with 18 bases between the two germline ends. The CDR3 region has the DNA TGCGCCAGCAGCCAGACTCTACCTCAGGGTGGCACTGAAGCTTTCTTT. Translated: CASSQTLPQGGTEAFF.

The chain employs TRBV18 and TRBJ1-3; possible D gene TRBD1, 5 bases. Trimming left V 5 bases short and J 0 bases short, with 11 bases between. This CDR3 has 15 residues. The germline V gene encodes CDR1 KGHSH and CDR2 LQKENI. The CDR3 sequence: CASSETGTSGNTIYF. CDR3 nucleotides: TGTGCCAGCTCAGAGACCGGGACCTCTGGAAACACCATATATTTT. The variable domain in full, with the rest retrieved from reference TRBV18 and TRBJ1-3, is NAGVMQNPRHLVRRRGQEARLRCSPMKGHSHVYWYRQLPEEGLKFMVYLQKENIIDESGMPKERFSAEFPKEGPSILRIQQVVRGDSAAYFCASSETGTSGNTIYFGEGSWLTVV.